One TCR beta chain is described in this entry. This entry is derived from a study of blood T cell repertoires in COVID-19. Across the study: Researchers got acute and convalescent COVID-19 samples from the United States, Italy and Spain.

This study enrolled people aged about 18 to 90 from about two dozen US geographic areas. V shed 1 base, J shed 5 bases, and the junction held 7 bases outside the gene matches. Germline CDR1 reads SGHTS; CDR2 reads YDEGEE. This CDR3 has 15 amino acids. Some clones are missing from TCRdb's copy, which holds only in-frame ones; the method was immunoSEQ multiplex PCR. The sample lists 320,000 or so clones, about 90% occurring once. V gene TRBV5-8 combines with J gene TRBJ2-3; 7 nucleotides match TRBD2. This receptor was identified in a woman aged 25 to 45 who had recovered from COVID-19. The sequenced sample was PBMCs or T cells enriched from blood (not recorded which). The CDR3 sequence is CASSLSPGGGDTQYF. In DNA form, the CDR3 reads TGTGCCAGCAGCTTGTCGCCGGGGGGAGGAGATACGCAGTATTTT.